A selection of T cell receptor beta chains follows, all from one sample in a study of T cell responses to AZD1222 COVID-19 vaccine. Here immunoSEQ multiplex PCR was the method, and the copy in TCRdb shows in-frame clones only, minus some. The table lists fewer than 110,000 clones, approximately 90% of them singletons. The source material was peripheral blood, sampled on day 0 of AZD1222 vaccination. These receptors all stem from an adult in good health. Both conserved end residues are part of each CDR3. The order of the fields is V gene, D gene, clone size, J gene, CDR3 DNA, CDR3 protein. A D gene is named only where the DNA matches it firmly. The size of a clone is reported for some rows only, either as once, few or many, or as a class for expanded clones.

V: TRBV29-1; D: TRBD2; size: NA; J: TRBJ2-1; DNA: TGCAGCGTTCCAGCCTGGCGGGGGACCTCCTACAATGAGCAGTTCTTC; CDR3: CSVPAWRGTSYNEQFF
V: TRBV15; D: NA; size: NA; J: TRBJ1-1; DNA: TGTGCCACCAGCAGAGATCTAGGGTACACTGAAGCTTTCTTT; CDR3: CATSRDLGYTEAFF
V: TRBV7-9; D: NA; size: NA; J: TRBJ1-1; DNA: TGTGCCAGCCTACTTAGTGCGAACACTGAAGCTTTCTTT; CDR3: CASLLSANTEAFF
V: TRBV6-1; D: NA; size: NA; J: TRBJ1-6; DNA: TGTGCCAGCAGTGAACAGGCAAGGACACCCCTCCACTTT; CDR3: CASSEQARTPLHF
V: TRBV9; D: NA; size: NA; J: TRBJ1-2; DNA: TGTGCCAGCAGCGTAGTAACAGGGCCCCCCTATGGCTACACCTTC; CDR3: CASSVVTGPPYGYTF
V: TRBV4-2; D: TRBD2; size: NA; J: TRBJ2-2; DNA: TGTGCCAGCAGCCAAGCCGGGACTAGCTATCAAGCCGGGGAGCTGTTTTTT; CDR3: CASSQAGTSYQAGELFF
V: TRBV9; D: TRBD2; size: NA; J: TRBJ2-2; DNA: TGTGCCAGCAGCGTAGCCGCTGGGAGGGGTGGGGAGCTGTTTTTT; CDR3: CASSVAAGRGGELFF
V: TRBV15; D: NA; size: NA; J: TRBJ2-5; DNA: TGTGCCACCAGCAGAGATGGCGATAGGGCAAGGGAGACCCAGTACTTC; CDR3: CATSRDGDRARETQYF
V: TRBV20-1; D: NA; size: NA; J: TRBJ1-2; DNA: TGCAGTGCTAGAGACGACTATGGCTACACCTTC; CDR3: CSARDDYGYTF
V: TRBV3-1/TRBV3-2; D: TRBD1; size: NA; J: TRBJ2-5; DNA: TGTGCCAGCAGCACCCCGGACAGGGCCCCAGAGACCCAGTACTTC; CDR3: CASSTPDRAPETQYF
V: TRBV15; D: NA; size: few; J: TRBJ2-7; DNA: TGTGCCACCAGCAGAGATAAGGGGTACGAGCAGTACTTC; CDR3: CATSRDKGYEQYF
V: TRBV3-1/TRBV3-2; D: NA; size: NA; J: TRBJ1-2; DNA: TGTGCCAGCAGCCAGGGGGAAGGGAGCTATGGCTACACCTTC; CDR3: CASSQGEGSYGYTF
V: TRBV19; D: NA; size: NA; J: TRBJ2-7; DNA: TGTGCCAGTAGTACTCGGGCCCCCTACGAGCAGTACTTC; CDR3: CASSTRAPYEQYF
V: TRBV27; D: TRBD1; size: NA; J: TRBJ2-1; DNA: TGTGCCAGGAAAAAGAGACAGGGGTTAAACAATGAGCAGTTCTTC; CDR3: CARKKRQGLNNEQFF
V: TRBV19; D: TRBD1; size: NA; J: TRBJ2-1; DNA: TGTGCCAGTACCGGACGACAGGGGACGGTTGAGCAGTTCTTC; CDR3: CASTGRQGTVEQFF
V: TRBV12-3/TRBV12-4; D: NA; size: NA; J: TRBJ1-4; DNA: TGTGCCAGCACCTGGCGGGGAAATGAAAAACTGTTTTTT; CDR3: CASTWRGNEKLFF
V: TRBV7-2; D: TRBD2; size: NA; J: TRBJ2-7; DNA: TGTGCCAGCAGCTTAATAACTAGCGCAGGAGAGCAGTACTTC; CDR3: CASSLITSAGEQYF
V: TRBV7-2; D: TRBD1; size: once; J: TRBJ1-2; DNA: TGTGCCAGCAGCTTTTCCGGGACAGGGATTGATGGCTACACCTTC; CDR3: CASSFSGTGIDGYTF
V: TRBV2; D: NA; size: NA; J: TRBJ1-3; DNA: TGTGCCAGCAGTGTGGCAGAGGCCTTCTCTGGAAACACCATATATTTT; CDR3: CASSVAEAFSGNTIYF
V: TRBV12-3/TRBV12-4; D: NA; size: NA; J: TRBJ2-2; DNA: TGTGCCAGCAGATACTCAGGGGCAGGGGAGCTGTTTTTT; CDR3: CASRYSGAGELFF
V: TRBV4-2; D: TRBD1; size: few; J: TRBJ1-4; DNA: TGTGCCAGCAGCCTTTTCACAGGGGGCATGGTTGAAAAACTGTTTTTT; CDR3: CASSLFTGGMVEKLFF
V: TRBV14; D: NA; size: NA; J: TRBJ1-5; DNA: TGTGCCAGCAGCCGGACGGGTAGCAATCAGCCCCAGCATTTT; CDR3: CASSRTGSNQPQHF
V: TRBV6-6; D: NA; size: NA; J: TRBJ2-7; DNA: TGTGCCAGCAACTCACGAGGGAACGAGCAGTACTTC; CDR3: CASNSRGNEQYF
V: TRBV6-5; D: NA; size: NA; J: TRBJ1-6; DNA: TGTGCCAGCAGTTACTCGGTGGCAGCGACTTCACCCCTCCACTTT; CDR3: CASSYSVAATSPLHF
V: TRBV2; D: NA; size: once; J: TRBJ2-3; DNA: TGTGCCAGCAGTGTAGTAGTAACCGACCAACAGGGGGGGTACACAGATACGCAGTATTTT; CDR3: CASSVVVTDQQGGYTDTQYF